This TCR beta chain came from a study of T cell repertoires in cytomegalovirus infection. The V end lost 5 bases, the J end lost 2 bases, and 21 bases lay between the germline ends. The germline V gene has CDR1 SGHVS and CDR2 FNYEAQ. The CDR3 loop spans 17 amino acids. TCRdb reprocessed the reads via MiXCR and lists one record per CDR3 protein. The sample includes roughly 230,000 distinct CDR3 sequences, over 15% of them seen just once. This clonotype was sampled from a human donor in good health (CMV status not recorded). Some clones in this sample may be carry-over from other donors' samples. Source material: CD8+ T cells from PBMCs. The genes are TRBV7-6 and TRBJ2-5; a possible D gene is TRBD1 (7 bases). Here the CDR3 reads CASSRRQGLILQETQYF. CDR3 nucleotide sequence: TGTGCCAGCAGCCGCCGACAGGGACTCATTTTACAAGAGACCCAGTACTTC.